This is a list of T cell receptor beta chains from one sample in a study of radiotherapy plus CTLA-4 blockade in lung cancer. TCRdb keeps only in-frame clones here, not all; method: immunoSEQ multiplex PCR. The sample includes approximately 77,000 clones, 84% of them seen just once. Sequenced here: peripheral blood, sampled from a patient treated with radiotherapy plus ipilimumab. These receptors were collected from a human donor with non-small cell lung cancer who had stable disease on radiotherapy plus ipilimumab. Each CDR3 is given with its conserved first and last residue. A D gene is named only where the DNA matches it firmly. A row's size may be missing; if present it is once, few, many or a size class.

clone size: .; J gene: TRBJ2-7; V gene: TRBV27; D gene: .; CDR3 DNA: TGTGCCAGCAGTTTGGGCGGGGGCAATCCTCTCGAGCAGTACTTC; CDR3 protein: CASSLGGGNPLEQYF
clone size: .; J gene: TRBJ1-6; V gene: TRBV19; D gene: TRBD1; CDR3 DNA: TGTGCCAGTAGTGCAATCCAGGGGGCGCAGAGTTCACCCCTCCACTTT; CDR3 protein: CASSAIQGAQSSPLHF
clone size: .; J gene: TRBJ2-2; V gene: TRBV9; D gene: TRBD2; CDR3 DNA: TGTGCCAGCAGCATAAGCGGGAGTGTCACCGGGGAGCTGTTTTTT; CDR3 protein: CASSISGSVTGELFF
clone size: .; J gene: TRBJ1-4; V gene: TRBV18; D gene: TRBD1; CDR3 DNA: TGTGCCAGCTCACCCTACAGGGGGGTTCGGGAAAAACTGTTTTTT; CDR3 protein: CASSPYRGVREKLFF
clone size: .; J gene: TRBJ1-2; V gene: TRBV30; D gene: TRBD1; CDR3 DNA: TGTGCCTGGAGTAAGATGGACAGGGCGAACACCTTC; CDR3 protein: CAWSKMDRANTF
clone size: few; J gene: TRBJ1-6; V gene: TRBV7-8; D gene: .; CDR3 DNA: TGTGCCAGCAGCCCCTCCCGAGGGGGACGGTCACCCCTCCACTTT; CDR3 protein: CASSPSRGGRSPLHF
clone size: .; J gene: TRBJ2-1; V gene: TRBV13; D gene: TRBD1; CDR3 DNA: TGTGCCAGCAGACACAGGGGAGTATCCAATGAGCAGTTCTTC; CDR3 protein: CASRHRGVSNEQFF
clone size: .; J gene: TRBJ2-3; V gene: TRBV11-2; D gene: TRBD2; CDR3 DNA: TGTGCCAGCAGCTCAGCGGGAGGGTTCACAGATACGCAGTATTTT; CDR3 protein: CASSSAGGFTDTQYF
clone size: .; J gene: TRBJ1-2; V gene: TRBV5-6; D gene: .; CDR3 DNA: TGTGCCAGCAGCTCATCCACGGGGGAAGATCACTATGGCTACACCTTC; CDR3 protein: CASSSSTGEDHYGYTF
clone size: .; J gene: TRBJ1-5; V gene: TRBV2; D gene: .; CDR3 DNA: TGTGCCAGCAGTGAGACACAGAATAGCAATCAGCCCCAGCATTTT; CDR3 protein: CASSETQNSNQPQHF
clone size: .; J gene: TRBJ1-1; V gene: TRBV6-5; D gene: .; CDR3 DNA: TGTGCCAGCAGGGACCCCGAGGGGGTGAAGCGAGCTTTCTTT; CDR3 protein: CASRDPEGVKRAFF
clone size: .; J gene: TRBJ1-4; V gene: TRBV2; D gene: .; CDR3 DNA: TGTGCCAGCATCTCGGACGGGGCTAGAGAAAAACTGTTTTTT; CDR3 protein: CASISDGAREKLFF
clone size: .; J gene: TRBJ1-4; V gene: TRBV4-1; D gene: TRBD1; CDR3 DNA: TGCGCCAGCAGCCGAGGGGGCCGGACTAATGAAAAACTGTTTTTT; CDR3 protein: CASSRGGRTNEKLFF
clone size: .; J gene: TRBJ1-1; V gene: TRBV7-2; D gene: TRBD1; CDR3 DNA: TGTGCCAGCAGCTTCACCACCAGGGGGGACACTGAAGCTTTCTTT; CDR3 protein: CASSFTTRGDTEAFF
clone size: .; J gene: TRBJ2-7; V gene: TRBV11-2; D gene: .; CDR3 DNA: TGTGCCAGCAGCCAACAGGGTTACGAGCAGTACTTC; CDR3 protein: CASSQQGYEQYF
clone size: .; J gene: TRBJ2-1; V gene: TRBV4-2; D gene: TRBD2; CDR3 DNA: TGTGCCAGCAGCCAAGCCGGGACTAGCGGGAGCTCCTACAATGAGCAGTTCTTC; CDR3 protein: CASSQAGTSGSSYNEQFF
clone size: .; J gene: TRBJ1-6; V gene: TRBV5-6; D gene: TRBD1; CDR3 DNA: TGTGCCAGCAGCTTGGAGGGGACAGGCAATTCACCCCTCCACTTT; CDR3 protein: CASSLEGTGNSPLHF
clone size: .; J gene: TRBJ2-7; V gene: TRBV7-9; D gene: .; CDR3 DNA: TGTGCCAGCAGCTTAGCGTCTACGGCGCACGACGAGCAGTACTTC; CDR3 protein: CASSLASTAHDEQYF
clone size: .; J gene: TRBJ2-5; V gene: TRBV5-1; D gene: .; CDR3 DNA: TGCGCCAGCAGCACACCTCAGGGTCCAGAGACCCAGTACTTC; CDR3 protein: CASSTPQGPETQYF
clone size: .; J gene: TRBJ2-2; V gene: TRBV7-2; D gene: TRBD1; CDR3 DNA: TGTGCCAGCAGCTTGGGCCGGGACAGGGCCACCGGGGAGCTGTTTTTT; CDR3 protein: CASSLGRDRATGELFF
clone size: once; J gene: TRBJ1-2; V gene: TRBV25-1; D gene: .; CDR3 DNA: TGTGCCAGCAGTGTCCGAGGAGGGGAGTTGCATGGCTACACCTTC; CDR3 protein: CASSVRGGELHGYTF
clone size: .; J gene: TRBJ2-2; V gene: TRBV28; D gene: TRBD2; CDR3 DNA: TGTGCCAGCAGTTTCCAAGGGACTAGCGGGAACACCGGGGAGCTGTTTTTT; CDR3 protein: CASSFQGTSGNTGELFF
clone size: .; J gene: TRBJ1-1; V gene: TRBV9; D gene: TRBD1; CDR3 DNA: TGTGCCAGCAGCCCCCGCCTGGACAGGGACCCTGAAGCTTTCTTT; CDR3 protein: CASSPRLDRDPEAFF
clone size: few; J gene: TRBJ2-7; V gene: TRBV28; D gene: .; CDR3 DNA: TGTGCCAGCGGGCGGGCCGAGCAGTACTTC; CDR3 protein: CASGRAEQYF
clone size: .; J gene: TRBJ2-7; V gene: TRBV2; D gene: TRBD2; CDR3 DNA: TGTGCCAGCAGGGGGGGGACGCCTAGCTACGAGCAGTACTTC; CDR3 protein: CASRGGTPSYEQYF
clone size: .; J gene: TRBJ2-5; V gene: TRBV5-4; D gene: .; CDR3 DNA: TGTGCCAGCAGTCCGGGGAGATCCCAAGAGACCCAGTACTTC; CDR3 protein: CASSPGRSQETQYF
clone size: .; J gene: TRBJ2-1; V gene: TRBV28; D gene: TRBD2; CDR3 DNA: TGTGCCAGCAGTTTATTGAGGGACTATCTGTTCTTC; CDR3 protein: CASSLLRDYLFF
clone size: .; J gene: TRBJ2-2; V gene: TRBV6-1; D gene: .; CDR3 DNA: TGTGCCAGCTGGAGGACCGGGGAGCTGTTTTTT; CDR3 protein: CASWRTGELFF
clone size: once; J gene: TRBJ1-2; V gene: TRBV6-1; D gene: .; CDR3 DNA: TGTGCCAGCATCGGCAGGGCCCTAAGAGGCGGTGGCTACACCTTC; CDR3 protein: CASIGRALRGGGYTF
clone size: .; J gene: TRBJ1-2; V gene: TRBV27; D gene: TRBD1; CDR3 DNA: TGTGCCAGCAGTCCCAGACAGGGGGCAAGGGGCTACACCTTC; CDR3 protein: CASSPRQGARGYTF
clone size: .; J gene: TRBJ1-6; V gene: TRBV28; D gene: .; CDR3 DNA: TGTGCCAGCAGTTTAGGACGGGGTAATTCACCCCTCCACTTT; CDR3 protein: CASSLGRGNSPLHF
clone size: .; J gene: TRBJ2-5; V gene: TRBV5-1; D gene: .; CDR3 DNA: TGCGCCAGCAGCTTTATTAGGACGGGAGAGACCCAGTACTTC; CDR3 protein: CASSFIRTGETQYF
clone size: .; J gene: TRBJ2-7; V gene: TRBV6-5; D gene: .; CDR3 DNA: TGTGCCAGCAGTTACTCCCTTGGGGGTGCCTACGAGCAGTACTTC; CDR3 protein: CASSYSLGGAYEQYF
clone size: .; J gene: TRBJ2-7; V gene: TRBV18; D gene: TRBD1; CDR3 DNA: TGTGCCAGCTCTCTGACAGGGGCGAGCTCCTACGAGCAGTACTTC; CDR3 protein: CASSLTGASSYEQYF
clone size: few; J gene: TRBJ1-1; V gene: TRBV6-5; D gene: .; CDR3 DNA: TGTGCCAGCAGGTGGCAGCGCTCCGTCTTCTTT; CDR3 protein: CASRWQRSVFF
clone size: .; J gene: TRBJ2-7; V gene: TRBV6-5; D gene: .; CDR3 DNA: TGTGCCAGCAGCCCTCGAGGGGTTAATGACGAGCAGTACTTC; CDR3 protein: CASSPRGVNDEQYF
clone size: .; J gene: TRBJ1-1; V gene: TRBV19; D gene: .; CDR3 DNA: TGTGCCAGTAGTGTGGGACCGCAATTGAACACTGAAGCTTTCTTT; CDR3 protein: CASSVGPQLNTEAFF
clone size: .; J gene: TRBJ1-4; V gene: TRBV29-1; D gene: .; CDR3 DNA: TGCAGCGTTGCACTCGGGGTTGGGGAAAAACTGTTTTTT; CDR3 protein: CSVALGVGEKLFF
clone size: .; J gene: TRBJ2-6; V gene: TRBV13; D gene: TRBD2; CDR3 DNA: TGTGCCAGCAGCCTCCTGACTAGCGGGGGGCCAGGGGCCAACGTCCTGACTTTC; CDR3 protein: CASSLLTSGGPGANVLTF
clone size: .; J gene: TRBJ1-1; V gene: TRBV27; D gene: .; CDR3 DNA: TGTGCCACCGGGGTGGGGAACACTGAAGCTTTCTTT; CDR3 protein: CATGVGNTEAFF
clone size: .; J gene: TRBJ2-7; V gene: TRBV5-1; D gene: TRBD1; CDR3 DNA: TGCGCCAGCCCCCCGCCGGGACAGGGAGCGAGAGAGCAGTACTTC; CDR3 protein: CASPPPGQGAREQYF
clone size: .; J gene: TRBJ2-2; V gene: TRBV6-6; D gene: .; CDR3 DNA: TGTGCCTCCCAACGACTTTACACCGGGGAGCTGTTTTTT; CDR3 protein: CASQRLYTGELFF
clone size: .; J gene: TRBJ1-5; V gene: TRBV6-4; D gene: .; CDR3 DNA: TGTGCCAGCAGTGACAAGGGGGGAAATCAGCCCCAGCATTTT; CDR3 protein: CASSDKGGNQPQHF
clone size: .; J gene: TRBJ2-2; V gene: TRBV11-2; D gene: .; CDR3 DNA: TGTGCCAGCAGCTTAGATACACGTTCCGGGGAGCTGTTTTTT; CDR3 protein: CASSLDTRSGELFF